The clone carrying this T cell receptor (beta chain) was detected only a few times. Its antigen is undetermined. This CDR3 spans 15 amino acids. The J segment lost 5 bases and the V segment lost 10 bases, leaving 14 bases of the junction unmatched. Germline loops: CDR1 LNHDA, CDR2 SQIVND (reference sequence). The data stem from a study of STAT5B mutations in CD4+ large granular lymphocyte leukemia. Looking at the study overall: Among healthy donors, a particular HLA allele went with more CDR3 'QG' motifs. Whole-study results and caveats: TRBV06-family usage was enriched in top patient clones (8/27) versus controls (2/35). The CD4+ versus CD8+ T-LGLL clonality difference may reflect limited sample size.

Using immunoSEQ multiplex PCR, the repertoire was profiled, and TCRdb retains in-frame clones only, with some absent. This table has approximately 24,000 clones, 80% to 85% appearing once. Sequences were obtained from CD4+ T cells from blood buffy coats. This receptor was obtained from a human donor in good health. The chain recombines TRBV19 with TRBJ1-5; 7 positions agree with TRBD1. CDR3 amino acids: CATLPRQGWHQPQHF. The CDR3 region has the DNA TGTGCCACCTTGCCCAGACAGGGATGGCATCAGCCCCAGCATTTT.